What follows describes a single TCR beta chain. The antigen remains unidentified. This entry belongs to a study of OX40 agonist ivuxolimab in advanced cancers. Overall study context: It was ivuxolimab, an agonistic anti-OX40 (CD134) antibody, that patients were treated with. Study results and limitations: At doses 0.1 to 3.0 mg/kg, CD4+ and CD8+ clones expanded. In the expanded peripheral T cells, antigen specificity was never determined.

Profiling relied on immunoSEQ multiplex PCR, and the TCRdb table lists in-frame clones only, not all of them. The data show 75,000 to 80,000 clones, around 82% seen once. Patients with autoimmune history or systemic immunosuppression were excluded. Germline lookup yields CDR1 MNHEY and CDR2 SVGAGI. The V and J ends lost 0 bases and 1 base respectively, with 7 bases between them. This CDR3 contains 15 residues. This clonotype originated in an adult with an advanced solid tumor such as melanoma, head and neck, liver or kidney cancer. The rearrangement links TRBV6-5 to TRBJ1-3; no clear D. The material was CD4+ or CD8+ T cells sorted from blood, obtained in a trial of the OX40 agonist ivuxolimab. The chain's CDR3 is CASSYSSKSGNTIYF. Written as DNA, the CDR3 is TGTGCCAGCAGTTACTCATCAAAGTCTGGAAACACCATATATTTT.